The 2 T cell receptor beta chains below all came from one sample that was sequenced in a study of pediatric ulcerative colitis. Here immunoSEQ multiplex PCR was the method, and the copy in TCRdb shows in-frame clones only, minus some. The table includes several thousand clones, around 89% detected once. Sample: blood. These receptor sequences come from a boy aged 10-17 years with mild ulcerative colitis.

The sample holds a few counts of this clone. The chain employs TRBV28 and TRBJ2-6, with D possibly being TRBD1 (6 bases). The CDR3 length is 16 residues. CDR1 is MDHEN and CDR2 is SYDVKM in the germline V gene. Trimming pared 7 bases from V and 0 bases from J, leaving 13 bases between. CDR3 loop: CASTNQGISGANVLTF. DNA of the CDR3: TGTGCCAGCACCAATCAGGGGATCTCTGGGGCCAACGTCCTGACTTTC.

This chain links TRBV11-3 with TRBJ2-3, with 7 bases identical to TRBD1. The CDR3 is 14 amino acids. J was trimmed by 2 bases and V by 5 bases; bases with no gene match: 4. Germline CDR1 and CDR2: SGHNT and YENEEA. CDR3 residues: CASSLGQHTDTQYF. The DNA for the CDR3 is TGTGCCAGCAGCCTGGGACAGCACACAGATACGCAGTATTTT.